This T cell receptor beta chain was obtained from a study of spatial heterogeneity in lung cancer. Study-level points and caveats: Tumors with more nonsynonymous mutations had more expanded intratumoral alpha and beta TCRs.

The study tagged each TCR cDNA molecule with a unique molecular identifier. Each CDR3 protein gets one entry after TCRdb re-called the 5' RACE reads with MiXCR. The table includes 17,000 or so distinct CDR3 sequences, roughly 7% detected once. This clonotype was observed a handful of times. Its cognate antigen is unknown. Specified time point: sample taken at primary tumor resection. The CDR3 sequence is 17 residues long. Trimming stripped 1 base from V and 7 bases from J, with 19 bases between. Here the sequenced sample was lung tumor tissue, taken at surgery. The TCR originated in a female donor with early-stage non-small cell lung cancer. This chain links TRBV12-3 or TRBV12-4 with TRBJ1-4; weak D call: TRBD1 (5 bases). The CDR3: CASSLGQGGYGFEKLFF. In DNA, the CDR3 is TGTGCCAGCAGTTTAGGCCAGGGAGGCTACGGTTTTGAAAAACTGTTTTTT.